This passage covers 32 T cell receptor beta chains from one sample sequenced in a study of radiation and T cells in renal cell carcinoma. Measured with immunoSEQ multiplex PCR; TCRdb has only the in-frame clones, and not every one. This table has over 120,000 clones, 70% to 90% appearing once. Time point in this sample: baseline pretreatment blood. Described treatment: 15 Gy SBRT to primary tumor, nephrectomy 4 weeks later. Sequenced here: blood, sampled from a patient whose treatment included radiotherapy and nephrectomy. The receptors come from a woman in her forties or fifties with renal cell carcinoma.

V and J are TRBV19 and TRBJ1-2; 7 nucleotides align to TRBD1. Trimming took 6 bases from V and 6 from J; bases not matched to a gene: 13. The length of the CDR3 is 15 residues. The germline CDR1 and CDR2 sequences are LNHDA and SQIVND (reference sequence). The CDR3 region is CASRPQGGRVNGYTF. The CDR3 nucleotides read TGTGCCAGTAGGCCCCAGGGGGGCAGGGTGAATGGCTACACCTTC. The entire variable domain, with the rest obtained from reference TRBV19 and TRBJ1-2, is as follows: DGGITQSPKYLFRKEGQNVTLSCEQNLNHDAMYWYRQDPGQGLRLIYYSQIVNDFQKGDIAEGYSVSREKKESFPLTVTSAQKNPTAFYLCASRPQGGRVNGYTFGSGTRLTVV.

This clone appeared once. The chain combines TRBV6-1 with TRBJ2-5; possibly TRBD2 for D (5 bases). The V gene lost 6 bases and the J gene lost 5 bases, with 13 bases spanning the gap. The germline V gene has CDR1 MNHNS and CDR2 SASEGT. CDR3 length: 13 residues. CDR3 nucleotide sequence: TGTGCCAGCAGAGGTACGACGGGGGAGACCCAGTACTTC. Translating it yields CASRGTTGETQYF.

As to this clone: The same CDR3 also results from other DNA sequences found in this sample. The CDR3 region has the DNA TGTGCCAGCAGTTACGGTCTTCAAGAGACCCAGTACTTC. Residues: CASSYGLQETQYF. The chain couples TRBV6-5 to TRBJ2-5, with D unresolved. This CDR3 has 13 amino acids. The V end lost 2 bases, the J end lost 2 bases, and 6 bases lay between the germline ends. In germline, CDR1 is MNHEY, CDR2 SVGAGI.

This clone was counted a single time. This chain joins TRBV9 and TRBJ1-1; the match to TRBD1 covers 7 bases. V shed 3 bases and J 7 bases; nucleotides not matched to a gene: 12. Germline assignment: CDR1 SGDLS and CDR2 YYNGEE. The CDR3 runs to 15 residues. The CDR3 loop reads CASSATTGAPNEAFF. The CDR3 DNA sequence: TGTGCCAGCAGCGCGACAACAGGGGCTCCGAATGAAGCTTTCTTT.

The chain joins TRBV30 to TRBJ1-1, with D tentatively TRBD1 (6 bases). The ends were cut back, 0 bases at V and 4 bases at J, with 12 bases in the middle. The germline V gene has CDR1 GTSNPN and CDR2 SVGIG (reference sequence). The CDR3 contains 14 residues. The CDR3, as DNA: TGTGCCTGGAGTGTTAATGTAGGGGGCACTGAAGCTTTCTTT. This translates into CAWSVNVGGTEAFF. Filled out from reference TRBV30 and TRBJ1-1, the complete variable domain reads SQTIHQWPATLVQPVGSPLSLECTVEGTSNPNLYWYRQAAGRGLQLLFYSVGIGQISSEVPQNLSASRPQDRQFILSSKKLLLSDSGFYLCAWSVNVGGTEAFFGQGTRLTVV.

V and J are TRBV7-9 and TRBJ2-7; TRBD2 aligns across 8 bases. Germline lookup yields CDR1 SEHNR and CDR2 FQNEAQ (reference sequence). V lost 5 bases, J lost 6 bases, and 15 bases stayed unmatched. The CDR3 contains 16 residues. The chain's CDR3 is CASSPRGGSNMGEQYF. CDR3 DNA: TGTGCCAGCAGCCCCCGGGGGGGGTCTAATATGGGCGAGCAGTACTTC.

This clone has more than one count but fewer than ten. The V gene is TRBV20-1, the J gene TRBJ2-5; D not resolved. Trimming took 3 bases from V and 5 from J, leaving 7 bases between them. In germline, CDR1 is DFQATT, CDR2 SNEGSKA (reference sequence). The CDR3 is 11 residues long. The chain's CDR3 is CSAREIETQYF. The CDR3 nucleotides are TGCAGTGCTAGGGAGATCGAGACCCAGTACTTC.

Written as DNA, the CDR3 is TGTGCCAGCAGCTTAATATGGACGCGACGGGACAGGGGTGCCGGCGAGCAGTACTTC. Its protein is CASSLIWTRRDRGAGEQYF. V usage is TRBV7-8 and J usage is TRBJ2-7, with 10 bases fitting TRBD1. The CDR3 consists of 19 residues. V shed 2 bases and J 6 bases; nucleotides not matched to a gene: 19. The germline CDR1 and CDR2 sequences are SGHVS and FQNEAQ. The full variable domain, with the rest looked up from reference TRBV7-8 and TRBJ2-7, is GAGVSQSPRYKVAKRGQDVALRCDPISGHVSLFWYQQALGQGPEFLTYFQNEAQLDKSGLPSDRFFAERPEGSVSTLKIQRTQQEDSAVYLCASSLIWTRRDRGAGEQYFGPGTRLTVT.

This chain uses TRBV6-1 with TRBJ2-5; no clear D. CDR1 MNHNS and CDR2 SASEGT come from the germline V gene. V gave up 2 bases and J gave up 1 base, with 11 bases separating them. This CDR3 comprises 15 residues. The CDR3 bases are TGTGCCAGCAGTGAATGGATAGCAGCCCAAGAGACCCAGTACTTC. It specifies CASSEWIAAQETQYF.

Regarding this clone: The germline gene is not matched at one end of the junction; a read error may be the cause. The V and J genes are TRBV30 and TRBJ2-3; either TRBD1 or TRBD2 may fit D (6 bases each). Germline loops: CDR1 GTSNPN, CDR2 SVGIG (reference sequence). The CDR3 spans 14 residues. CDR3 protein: CARRGASFTDTQYF. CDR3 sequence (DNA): TGTGCCCGGAGGGGGGCCTCATTCACAGATACGCAGTATTTT.

The CDR3 sequence is CASSAQGNYGYTF. CDR3 DNA sequence: TGTGCCAGCAGCGCACAGGGTAACTATGGCTACACCTTC. V is TRBV7-3 and J is TRBJ1-2, with D possibly matching TRBD1 (6 bases). Germline loops: CDR1 SGHTA, CDR2 FQGTGA. The CDR3 spans 13 residues. Between the trimmed V and J ends, which lost 5 bases and 1 base, there was a span of 8 bases.

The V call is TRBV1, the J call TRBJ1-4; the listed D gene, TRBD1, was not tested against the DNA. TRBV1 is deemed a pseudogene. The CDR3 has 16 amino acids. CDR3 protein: CTTLPGQTLMSEKLFF. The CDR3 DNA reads TGCACCACTCTTCCGGGACAGACCCTTATGAGTGAAAAACTGTTTTTT.

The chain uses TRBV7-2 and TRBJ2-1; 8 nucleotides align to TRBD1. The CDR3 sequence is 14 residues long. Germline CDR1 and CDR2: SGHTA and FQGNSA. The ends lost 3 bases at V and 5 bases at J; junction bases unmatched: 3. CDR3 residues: CASSFRTGNNEQFF. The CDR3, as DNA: TGTGCCAGCAGCTTCCGGACAGGGAACAATGAGCAGTTCTTC.

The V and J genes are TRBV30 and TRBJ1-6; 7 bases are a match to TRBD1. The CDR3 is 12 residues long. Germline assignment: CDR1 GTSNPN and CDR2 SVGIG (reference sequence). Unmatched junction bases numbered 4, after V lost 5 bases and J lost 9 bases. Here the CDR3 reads CAWEAGGSPLHF. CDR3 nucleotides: TGTGCCTGGGAAGCAGGGGGTTCACCCCTCCACTTT. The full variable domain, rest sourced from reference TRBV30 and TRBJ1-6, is SQTIHQWPATLVQPVGSPLSLECTVEGTSNPNLYWYRQAAGRGLQLLFYSVGIGQISSEVPQNLSASRPQDRQFILSSKKLLLSDSGFYLCAWEAGGSPLHFGNGTRLTVT.

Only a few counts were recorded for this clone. The DNA of the CDR3 is TGCGCCAGCAGCTTGGATGGGCCGGGGGGGAACACTGAAGCTTTCTTT. Translating gives CASSLDGPGGNTEAFF. V is TRBV5-1 and J is TRBJ1-1; D may be TRBD1 (5 bases). The CDR3 loop spans 16 amino acids. Germline loops: CDR1 SGHRS, CDR2 YFSETQ. Trimming took off 0 bases at V and 1 base at J, with 13 bases between the two ends.

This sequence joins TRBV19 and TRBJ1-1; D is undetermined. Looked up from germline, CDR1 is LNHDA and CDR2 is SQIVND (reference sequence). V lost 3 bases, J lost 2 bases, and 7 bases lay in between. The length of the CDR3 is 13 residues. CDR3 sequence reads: CASSMTSNTEAFF. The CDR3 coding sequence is TGTGCCAGTAGTATGACATCAAACACTGAAGCTTTCTTT.

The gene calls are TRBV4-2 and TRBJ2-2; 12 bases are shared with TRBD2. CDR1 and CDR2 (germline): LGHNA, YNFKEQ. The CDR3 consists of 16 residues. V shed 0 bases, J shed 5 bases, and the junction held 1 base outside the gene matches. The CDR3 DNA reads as TGTGCCAGCAGCCAAGAACTAGCGGGGGGAACCGGGGAGCTGTTTTTT. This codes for CASSQELAGGTGELFF.

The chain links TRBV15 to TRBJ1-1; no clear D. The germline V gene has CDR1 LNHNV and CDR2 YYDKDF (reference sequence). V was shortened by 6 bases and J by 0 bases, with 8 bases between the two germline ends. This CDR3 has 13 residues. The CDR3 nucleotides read TGTGCCACCAGAGCCACGGTGAACACTGAAGCTTTCTTT. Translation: CATRATVNTEAFF.

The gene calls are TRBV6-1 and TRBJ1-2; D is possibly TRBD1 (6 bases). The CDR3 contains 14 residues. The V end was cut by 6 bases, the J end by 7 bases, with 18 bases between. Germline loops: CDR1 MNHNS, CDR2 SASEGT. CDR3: CASRPSEGVSGYTF. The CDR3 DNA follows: TGTGCCAGCAGACCGTCGGAGGGGGTCAGTGGCTACACCTTC.

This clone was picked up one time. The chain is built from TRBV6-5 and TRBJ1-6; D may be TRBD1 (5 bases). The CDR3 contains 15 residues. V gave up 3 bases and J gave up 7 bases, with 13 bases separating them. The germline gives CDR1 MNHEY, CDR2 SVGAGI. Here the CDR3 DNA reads TGTGCCAGCAGTTATGATTCCAGGGTGAATTCACCCCTCCACTTT. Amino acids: CASSYDSRVNSPLHF.

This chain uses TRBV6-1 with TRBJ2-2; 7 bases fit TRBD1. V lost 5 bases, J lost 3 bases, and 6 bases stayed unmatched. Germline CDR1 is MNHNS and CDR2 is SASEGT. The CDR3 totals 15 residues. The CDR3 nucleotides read TGTGCCAGCAGTCCGACGAGGGGGCACACCGGGGAGCTGTTTTTT. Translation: CASSPTRGHTGELFF.

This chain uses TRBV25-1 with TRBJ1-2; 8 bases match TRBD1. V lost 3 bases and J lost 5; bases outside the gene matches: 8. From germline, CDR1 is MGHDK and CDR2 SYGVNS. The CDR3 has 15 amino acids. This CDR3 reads CASSDRDRPLYGYTF. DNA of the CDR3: TGTGCCAGCAGTGACCGGGACAGGCCTTTGTATGGCTACACCTTC.

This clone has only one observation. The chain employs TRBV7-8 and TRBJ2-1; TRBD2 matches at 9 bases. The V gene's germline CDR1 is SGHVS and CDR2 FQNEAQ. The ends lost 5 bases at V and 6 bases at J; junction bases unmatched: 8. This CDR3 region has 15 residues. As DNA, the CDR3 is TGTGCCAGCAGCCACCGGGGACTAGCCCGCAATGAGCAGTTCTTC. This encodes CASSHRGLARNEQFF.

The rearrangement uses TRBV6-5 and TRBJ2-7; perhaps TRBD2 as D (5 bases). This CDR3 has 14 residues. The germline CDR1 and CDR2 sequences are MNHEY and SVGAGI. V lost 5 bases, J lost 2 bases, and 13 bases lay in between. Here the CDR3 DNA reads TGTGCCAGCAGTCGTCCGGAGGCCCCCTACGAGCAGTACTTC. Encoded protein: CASSRPEAPYEQYF.

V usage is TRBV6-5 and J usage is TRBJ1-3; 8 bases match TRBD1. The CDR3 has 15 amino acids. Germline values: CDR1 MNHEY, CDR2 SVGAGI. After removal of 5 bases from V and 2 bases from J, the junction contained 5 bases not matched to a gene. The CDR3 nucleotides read TGTGCCAGCAGTACCCGACAGGGGACTGGAAACACCATATATTTT. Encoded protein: CASSTRQGTGNTIYF.

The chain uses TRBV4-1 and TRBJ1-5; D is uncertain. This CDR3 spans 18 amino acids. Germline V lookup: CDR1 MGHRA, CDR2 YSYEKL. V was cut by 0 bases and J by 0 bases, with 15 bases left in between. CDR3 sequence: CASSQEYLGDYSNQPQHF. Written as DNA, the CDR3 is TGCGCCAGCAGCCAAGAATATTTGGGCGATTATAGCAATCAGCCCCAGCATTTT.

CDR3 sequence reads: CATKRQGTNTEAFF. CDR3 bases: TGTGCCACCAAAAGACAGGGGACGAACACTGAAGCTTTCTTT. The gene calls are TRBV19 and TRBJ1-1, with TRBD1 matching 8 bases. Germline assignment: CDR1 LNHDA and CDR2 SQIVND (reference sequence). The CDR3 has 14 residues. J was trimmed by 1 base and V by 10 bases; bases with no gene match: 8. Supplemented by reference TRBV19 and TRBJ1-1, the full variable domain reads DGGITQSPKYLFRKEGQNVTLSCEQNLNHDAMYWYRQDPGQGLRLIYYSQIVNDFQKGDIAEGYSVSREKKESFPLTVTSAQKNPTAFYLCATKRQGTNTEAFFGQGTRLTVV.

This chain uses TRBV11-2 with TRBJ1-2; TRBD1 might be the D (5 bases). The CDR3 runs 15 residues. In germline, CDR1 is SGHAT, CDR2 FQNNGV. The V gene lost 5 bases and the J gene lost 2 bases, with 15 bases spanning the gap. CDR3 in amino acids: CASSPIRQINYGYTF. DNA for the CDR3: TGTGCCAGCAGCCCGATAAGACAGATAAACTATGGCTACACCTTC.

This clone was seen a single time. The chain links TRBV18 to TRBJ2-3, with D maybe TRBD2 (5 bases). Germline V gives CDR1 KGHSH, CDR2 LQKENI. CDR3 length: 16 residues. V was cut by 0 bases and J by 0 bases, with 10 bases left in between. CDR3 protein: CASSPPTTPSTDTQYF. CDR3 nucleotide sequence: TGTGCCAGCTCACCACCGACTACTCCTAGCACAGATACGCAGTATTTT.

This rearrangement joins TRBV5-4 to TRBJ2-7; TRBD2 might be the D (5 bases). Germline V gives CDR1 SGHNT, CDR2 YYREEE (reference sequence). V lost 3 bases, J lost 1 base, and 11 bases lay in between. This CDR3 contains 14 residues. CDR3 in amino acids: CASSSPTTSYEQYF. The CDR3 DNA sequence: TGTGCCAGCAGCTCACCGACTACGTCCTACGAGCAGTACTTC.

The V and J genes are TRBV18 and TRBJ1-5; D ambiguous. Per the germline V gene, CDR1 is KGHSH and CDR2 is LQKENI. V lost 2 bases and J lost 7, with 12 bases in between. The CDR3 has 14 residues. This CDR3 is CASSPGTQGQPQHF. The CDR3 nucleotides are TGTGCCAGCTCACCAGGTACTCAAGGACAGCCCCAGCATTTT.

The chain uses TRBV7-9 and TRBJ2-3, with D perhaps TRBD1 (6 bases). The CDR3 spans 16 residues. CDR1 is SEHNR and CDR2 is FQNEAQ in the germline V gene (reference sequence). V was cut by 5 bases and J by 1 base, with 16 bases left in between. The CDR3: CASSANRESGTDTQYF. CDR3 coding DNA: TGTGCCAGCAGCGCAAACAGGGAGTCCGGCACAGATACGCAGTATTTT.